Shown below are 29 T cell receptor beta chains from a single sample sequenced in a study of T cell responses to AZD1222 COVID-19 vaccine. Libraries were prepared by immunoSEQ multiplex PCR; TCRdb keeps only in-frame clonotypes and omits some of them. The sample gives 150,000 to 200,000 clones, 85% to 95% of which show up once; over 1% is in the top ten. The sample here was peripheral blood, taken on day 0 of AZD1222 vaccination. The receptors were gathered from an adult in good health.

Regarding this clone: A read error may account for a junction end that differs from germline. The chain recombines TRBV11-2 with TRBJ2-5; 8 nucleotides agree with TRBD2. This CDR3 is built from 13 residues. CDR1 and CDR2 from the germline V gene are SGHAT and FQNNGV. CDR3 in amino acids: CASSSWGPGGLDF. In DNA, the CDR3 is TGTGCCAGCAGCTCGTGGGGCCCGGGGGGGTTAGACTTC.

The chain couples TRBV6-5 to TRBJ1-5, with D uncertain. Trimming removed 5 bases at V and 0 bases at J, with 11 bases between. The germline CDR1 and CDR2 sequences are MNHEY and SVGAGI. The CDR3 spans 15 residues. CDR3 nucleotide sequence: TGTGCCAGCAGTCTGACACACTATAGCAATCAGCCCCAGCATTTT. Translated: CASSLTHYSNQPQHF.

The V gene is TRBV7-9, the J gene TRBJ1-1; TRBD1 matches at 7 bases. This CDR3 contains 17 residues. The V gene's germline CDR1 is SEHNR and CDR2 FQNEAQ (reference sequence). V trimming: 3 bases; J trimming: 4 bases; junction bases outside the gene matches: 14. The CDR3 sequence: CASSLGTRQGGATEAFF. The CDR3 nucleotides are TGTGCCAGCAGCTTGGGCACTAGACAGGGTGGCGCCACTGAAGCTTTCTTT.

The chain employs TRBV11-3 and TRBJ2-1; 11 bases match TRBD2. Germline CDR1 and CDR2: SGHNT and YENEEA. The CDR3 sequence is 20 residues long. Trimming at V came to 0 bases and at J to 0 bases, leaving 10 bases not matched to a gene. CDR3 in amino acids: CASSLDRLAGGPTSYNEQFF. The CDR3, as DNA: TGTGCCAGCAGCTTAGATCGTCTAGCGGGGGGCCCTACCTCCTACAATGAGCAGTTCTTC. Full variable domain (rest looked up from reference TRBV11-3 and TRBJ2-1): EAGVVQSPRYKIIEKKQPVAFWCNPISGHNTLYWYLQNLGQGPELLIRYENEEAVDDSQLPKDRFSAERLKGVDSTLKIQPAELGDSAVYLCASSLDRLAGGPTSYNEQFFGPGTRLTVL.

CDR3 coding DNA: TGTGCCAGCAGTCTCGGGGGGGGGCTGGATAATGAGCAGTTCTTC. Translating it yields CASSLGGGLDNEQFF. The chain couples TRBV5-4 to TRBJ2-1; 8 nucleotides line up with TRBD2. The CDR3 spans 15 residues. The germline gives CDR1 SGHNT, CDR2 YYREEE (reference sequence). After removal of 5 bases from V and 7 bases from J, the junction contained 11 bases not matched to a gene.

The chain joins TRBV5-1 to TRBJ2-5, with 16 bases matching TRBD2. The CDR3 loop spans 17 amino acids. Trimming removed 6 bases from V and 5 bases from J; junction bases left unmatched: 10. Germline V gene data show CDR1 as SGHRS and CDR2 as YFSETQ. CDR3 residues: CASTGTSGGAGTETQYF. In DNA form, the CDR3 reads TGCGCCAGCACCGGGACTAGCGGGGGGGCGGGTACGGAGACCCAGTACTTC.

In its sample, this clone was seen once. The sample has other DNA sequences that encode this CDR3 too. The genes are TRBV7-9 and TRBJ1-1, with D perhaps TRBD1 (6 bases). The V gene's germline CDR1 is SEHNR and CDR2 FQNEAQ (reference sequence). Trimming pared 4 bases from V and 5 bases from J, leaving 11 bases between. CDR3 length: 13 amino acids. The CDR3 DNA sequence: TGTGCCAGCAGCTCAACAGGGACTACTGAAGCTTTCTTT. This codes for CASSSTGTTEAFF.

The rearrangement links TRBV11-2 to TRBJ1-3, with D hard to call. Trimming cost V 1 base and J 0 bases, with 10 bases left between them. Looked up from germline, CDR1 is SGHAT and CDR2 is FQNNGV. The CDR3 extends over 16 amino acids. CDR3 coding DNA: TGTGCCAGCAGCTTAGTAAGCGGCTACTCTGGAAACACCATATATTTT. This codes for CASSLVSGYSGNTIYF.

This clone was observed a single time. The chain employs TRBV27 and TRBJ1-1, with D tentatively TRBD1 (5 bases). V was trimmed by 3 bases and J by 3 bases, leaving 11 bases between them. Germline CDR1 reads MNHEY; CDR2 reads SMNVEV (reference sequence). This CDR3 comprises 14 residues. The DNA for the CDR3 is TGTGCCAGCAGTTTGAGCCAGGGCGACACTGAAGCTTTCTTT. Amino acids: CASSLSQGDTEAFF.

V is TRBV5-1 and J is TRBJ2-3; 8 nucleotides agree with TRBD1. This CDR3 contains 14 residues. The germline CDR1 and CDR2 sequences are SGHRS and YFSETQ. Trimming at V came to 4 bases and at J to 2 bases, leaving 3 bases not matched to a gene. CDR3 DNA sequence: TGCGCCAGCAGCGGACAGGGCACCACAGATACGCAGTATTTT. Amino acid sequence: CASSGQGTTDTQYF.

The chain recombines TRBV9 with TRBJ2-5; 11 nucleotides match TRBD1. This CDR3 is 16 amino acids long. Germline CDR1 reads SGDLS; CDR2 reads YYNGEE. V lost 3 bases to trimming and J lost 1 base; unmatched junction nucleotides: 5. CDR3 sequence (DNA): TGTGCCAGCAGCGCACAAGGGACAGGGGGCCAAGAGACCCAGTACTTC. It yields the protein CASSAQGTGGQETQYF.

This clone was observed once. The J gene is TRBJ1-2, the V gene TRBV5-8; possibly TRBD1 for D (5 bases). V lost 3 bases and J 4 bases, leaving 7 bases between the germline ends. There are 12 residues in the CDR3. CDR1 and CDR2 (germline): SGHTS, YDEGEE. The chain's CDR3 is CASSWGSYGYTF. The DNA for the CDR3 is TGTGCCAGCAGCTGGGGGAGCTATGGCTACACCTTC.

V usage is TRBV2 and J usage is TRBJ1-6; 7 bases map to TRBD1. J gave up 7 bases and V 7 bases, and 10 bases lay outside the gene matches. Germline V gene lookup returns CDR1 SNHLY and CDR2 FYNNEI. CDR3 size: 15 residues. The CDR3 sequence is CASTKTGTENSPLHF. For the CDR3, the DNA is TGTGCCAGCACCAAAACAGGGACAGAGAATTCACCCCTCCACTTT.

The chain combines TRBV5-1 with TRBJ1-4; 9 bases map to TRBD1. CDR1 is SGHRS and CDR2 is YFSETQ in the germline V gene. V gave up 4 bases and J gave up 11 bases; unmatched junction bases: 12. CDR3 length: 15 amino acids. CDR3 sequence (DNA): TGCGCCAGCAGCCTGGGACAGGGCGGAAAAGAGAAACTGTTTTTT. As protein: CASSLGQGGKEKLFF.

DNA for the CDR3: TGTGCCAGTAGTAATGGGGGACACTCACCCCTCCACTTT. As protein: CASSNGGHSPLHF. The V and J genes are TRBV19 and TRBJ1-6; D perhaps matches TRBD1 (6 bases). V lost 4 bases and J lost 10, with 11 bases in between. The CDR3 loop spans 13 amino acids. CDR1 is LNHDA, CDR2 SQIVND, per germline (reference sequence).

This chain links TRBV9 with TRBJ2-5, with TRBD1 identical over 8 bases. The CDR3 spans 14 residues. V shed 2 bases, J shed 5 bases, and the junction held 5 bases outside the gene matches. In germline, CDR1 is SGDLS, CDR2 YYNGEE. CDR3 coding DNA: TGTGCCAGCAGCGTGGGACAGGACGGGGAGACCCAGTACTTC. Translating gives CASSVGQDGETQYF.

This chain links TRBV3-1 (or the pseudogene TRBV3-2) with TRBJ2-7, with TRBD1 identical over 9 bases. Germline CDR1 reads LGHDT; CDR2 reads YNNKEL (reference sequence). V was clipped by 2 bases and J by 9 bases; unmatched bases: 8. This CDR3 region has 14 residues. The CDR3 region has the DNA TGTGCCAGCAGCCAATTACAGGGGGCGCGGGGGCAGTACTTC. As protein: CASSQLQGARGQYF.

The chain joins TRBV27 to TRBJ1-6; D may be TRBD1 (5 bases). Trimming removed 1 base from V and 7 bases from J, with 11 bases in between. Germline V gene lookup returns CDR1 MNHEY and CDR2 SMNVEV (reference sequence). The CDR3 spans 15 residues. CDR3: CASSLFGRGNSPLHF. CDR3 coding DNA: TGTGCCAGCAGTTTATTCGGGCGGGGGAATTCACCCCTCCACTTT.

V is TRBV7-9 and J is TRBJ1-2; 7 nucleotides align to TRBD1. The CDR3 is 15 amino acids. Germline CDR1 is SEHNR and CDR2 is FQNEAQ (reference sequence). Germline trimming cut 4 bases from V and 0 bases from J; bases unmatched to any gene: 5. The CDR3 here is CASSSRDSPNYGYTF. The DNA of the CDR3 is TGTGCCAGCAGCTCCCGGGACAGTCCTAACTATGGCTACACCTTC.

The chain uses TRBV7-2 and TRBJ1-1, with D perhaps matching TRBD1 (6 bases). The V end was cut by 2 bases, the J end by 1 base, with 17 bases between. The germline V gene has CDR1 SGHTA and CDR2 FQGNSA. The CDR3 is 17 amino acids. The CDR3 is CASSLRMMGGQNTEAFF. CDR3 bases: TGTGCCAGCAGCTTAAGAATGATGGGGGGACAGAACACTGAAGCTTTCTTT.

The chain uses TRBV9 and TRBJ1-2, with TRBD1 matching 7 bases. V shed 3 bases and J 6 bases; nucleotides not matched to a gene: 5. Germline V lookup: CDR1 SGDLS, CDR2 YYNGEE. CDR3 size: 13 residues. The CDR3 DNA follows: TGTGCCAGCAGCGATTGGGACAGACATGGCTACACCTTC. Residues: CASSDWDRHGYTF. Using reference TRBV9 and TRBJ1-2 for the parts outside the CDR3, the full variable domain is DSGVTQTPKHLITATGQRVTLRCSPRSGDLSVYWYQQSLDQGLQFLIQYYNGEERAKGNILERFSAQQFPDLHSELNLSSLELGDSALYFCASSDWDRHGYTFGSGTRLTVV.

V is TRBV5-1 and J is TRBJ2-2, with 9 bases fitting TRBD2. Germline-derived CDR1 and CDR2 are SGHRS and YFSETQ. V lost 2 bases to trimming and J lost 4 bases; unmatched junction nucleotides: 6. There are 16 residues in the CDR3. The CDR3 reads CASSLGLAGLTGELFF. In DNA form, the CDR3 reads TGCGCCAGCAGCTTAGGGCTAGCGGGACTCACCGGGGAGCTGTTTTTT.

In the case of this clone: Additional DNA sequences in this sample encode the identical CDR3. The chain uses TRBV9 and TRBJ2-3; D possibly matches TRBD1 or TRBD2 (7 bases each). Per the germline V gene, CDR1 is SGDLS and CDR2 is YYNGEE. The CDR3 covers 15 residues. V was pared by 3 bases and J by 4 bases, with 15 bases between. The CDR3 is CASSAPGGGADTQYF. In DNA form, the CDR3 reads TGTGCCAGCAGCGCGCCAGGGGGAGGGGCAGATACGCAGTATTTT.

CDR3 in amino acids: CSVGQNYGYTF. The DNA for the CDR3 is TGCAGTGTCGGGCAGAACTATGGCTACACCTTC. The gene calls are TRBV20-1 and TRBJ1-2; the D is unclear. Per the germline V gene, CDR1 is DFQATT and CDR2 is SNEGSKA (reference sequence). CDR3 size: 11 residues. V gave up 7 bases and J gave up 2 bases, with 8 bases separating them.

This sequence joins TRBV2 and TRBJ1-5; TRBD1 is a possible D gene (5 bases). This CDR3 spans 14 amino acids. Germline V gene sequence: CDR1 SNHLY, CDR2 FYNNEI. The V and J ends lost 6 bases and 1 base respectively, with 10 bases between them. For the CDR3, the DNA is TGTGCCAGCAGGCGCAGGGAGAGCAATCAGCCCCAGCATTTT. The encoded protein is CASRRRESNQPQHF.

The rearrangement uses TRBV15 and TRBJ2-3; TRBD1 matches 7 bases. The ends lost 3 bases at V and 0 bases at J; junction bases unmatched: 6. Germline V CDR1 and CDR2: LNHNV, YYDKDF (reference sequence). The CDR3 sequence is 16 residues long. CDR3 sequence reads: CATSRDRIASTDTQYF. The CDR3, as DNA: TGTGCCACCAGCAGGGACAGGATTGCTAGCACAGATACGCAGTATTTT.

V and J are TRBV28 and TRBJ1-2; D not resolved. Germline values: CDR1 MDHEN, CDR2 SYDVKM. CDR3 length equals 16 residues. V lost 8 bases, J lost 4 bases, and 23 bases lay in between. CDR3 loop: CASGGYGPATSYGYTF. DNA of the CDR3: TGTGCCAGCGGAGGATACGGTCCGGCTACCAGCTATGGCTACACCTTC.

The chain uses TRBV5-1 and TRBJ1-1; no clear D. The V end lost 2 bases, the J end lost 5 bases, and 10 bases lay between the germline ends. There are 13 residues in the CDR3. Germline V gene sequence: CDR1 SGHRS, CDR2 YFSETQ. For the CDR3, the DNA is TGCGCCAGCAGCTTAGGTGTGGGGACTGAAGCTTTCTTT. It translates to CASSLGVGTEAFF.

The CDR3 coding sequence is TGTGCCAGCAGCCGACAATCTGGAAACACCATATATTTT. Its protein is CASSRQSGNTIYF. This chain connects TRBV7-3 to TRBJ1-3; D gene uncertain. The CDR3 is 13 amino acids. The germline gives CDR1 SGHTA, CDR2 FQGTGA. Between the trimmed V and J ends, which lost 5 bases and 1 base, there was a span of 6 bases.